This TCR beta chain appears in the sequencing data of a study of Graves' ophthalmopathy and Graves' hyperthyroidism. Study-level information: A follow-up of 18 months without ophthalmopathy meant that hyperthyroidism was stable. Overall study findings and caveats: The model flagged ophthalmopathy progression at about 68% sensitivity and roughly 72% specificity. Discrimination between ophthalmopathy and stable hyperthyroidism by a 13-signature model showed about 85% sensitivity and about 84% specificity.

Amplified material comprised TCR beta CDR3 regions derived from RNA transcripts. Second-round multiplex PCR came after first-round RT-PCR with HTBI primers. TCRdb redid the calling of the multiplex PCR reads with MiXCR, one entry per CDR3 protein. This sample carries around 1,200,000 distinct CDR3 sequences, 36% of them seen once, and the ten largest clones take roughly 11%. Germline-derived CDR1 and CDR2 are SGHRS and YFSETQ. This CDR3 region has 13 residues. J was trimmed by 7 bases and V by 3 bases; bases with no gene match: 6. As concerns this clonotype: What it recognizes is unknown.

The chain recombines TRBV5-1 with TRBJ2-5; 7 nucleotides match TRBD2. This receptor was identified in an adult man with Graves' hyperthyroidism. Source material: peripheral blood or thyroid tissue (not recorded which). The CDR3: CASSYGLERTQYF. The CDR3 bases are TGCGCCAGCAGCTATGGACTAGAAAGGACCCAGTACTTC.